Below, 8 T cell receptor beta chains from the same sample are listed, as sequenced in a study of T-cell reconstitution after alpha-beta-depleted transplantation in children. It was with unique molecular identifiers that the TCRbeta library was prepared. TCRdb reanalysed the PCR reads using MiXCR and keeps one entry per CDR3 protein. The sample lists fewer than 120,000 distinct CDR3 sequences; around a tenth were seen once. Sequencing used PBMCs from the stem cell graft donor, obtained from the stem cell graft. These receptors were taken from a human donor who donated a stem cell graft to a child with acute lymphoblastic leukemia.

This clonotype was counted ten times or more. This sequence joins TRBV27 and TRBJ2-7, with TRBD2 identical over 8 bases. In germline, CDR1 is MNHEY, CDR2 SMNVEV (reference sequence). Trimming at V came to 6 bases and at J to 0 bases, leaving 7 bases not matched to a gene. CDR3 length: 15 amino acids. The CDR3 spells CASRATSGSSYEQYF. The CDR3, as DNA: TGTGCCAGCAGGGCAACTAGCGGATCCTCCTACGAGCAGTACTTC.

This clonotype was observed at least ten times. CDR3 protein: CSARDEGGSGNTIYF. DNA for the CDR3: TGCAGTGCTAGAGATGAGGGGGGCTCTGGAAACACCATATATTTT. The chain recombines TRBV20-1 with TRBJ1-3; tentatively, D is TRBD1 (6 bases). Germline lookup yields CDR1 DFQATT and CDR2 SNEGSKA (reference sequence). V lost 0 bases and J 0 bases, leaving 9 bases between the germline ends. The CDR3 is 15 residues long.

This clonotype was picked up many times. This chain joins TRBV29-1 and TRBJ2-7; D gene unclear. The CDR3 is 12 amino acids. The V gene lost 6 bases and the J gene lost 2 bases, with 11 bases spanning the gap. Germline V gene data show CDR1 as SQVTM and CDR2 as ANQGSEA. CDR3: CSVVDGTYEQYF. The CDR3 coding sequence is TGCAGCGTGGTCGACGGTACCTACGAGCAGTACTTC.

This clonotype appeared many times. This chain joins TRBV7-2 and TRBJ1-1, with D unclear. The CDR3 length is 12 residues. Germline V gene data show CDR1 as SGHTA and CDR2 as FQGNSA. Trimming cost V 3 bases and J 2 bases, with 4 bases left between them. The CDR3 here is CASSFSNTEAFF. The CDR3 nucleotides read TGTGCCAGCAGCTTCTCCAACACTGAAGCTTTCTTT. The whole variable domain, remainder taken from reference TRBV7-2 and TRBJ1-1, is GAGVSQSPSNKVTEKGKDVELRCDPISGHTALYWYRQSLGQGLEFLIYFQGNSAPDKSGLPSDRFSAERTGGSVSTLTIQRTQQEDSAVYLCASSFSNTEAFFGQGTRLTVV.

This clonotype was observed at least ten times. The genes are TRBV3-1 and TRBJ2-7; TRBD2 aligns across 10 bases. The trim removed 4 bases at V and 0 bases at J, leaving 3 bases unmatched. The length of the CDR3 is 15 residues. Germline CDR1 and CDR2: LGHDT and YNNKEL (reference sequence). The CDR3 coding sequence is TGTGCCAGCAGCCCCCGGACTAGCGGCTCCTACGAGCAGTACTTC. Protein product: CASSPRTSGSYEQYF.

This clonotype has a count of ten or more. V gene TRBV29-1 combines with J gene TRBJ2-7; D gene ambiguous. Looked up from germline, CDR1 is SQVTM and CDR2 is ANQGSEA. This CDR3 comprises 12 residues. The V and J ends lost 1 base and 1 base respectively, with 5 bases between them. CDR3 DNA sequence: TGCAGCGTTGAAGTCAGTTCCTACGAGCAGTACTTC. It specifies CSVEVSSYEQYF.

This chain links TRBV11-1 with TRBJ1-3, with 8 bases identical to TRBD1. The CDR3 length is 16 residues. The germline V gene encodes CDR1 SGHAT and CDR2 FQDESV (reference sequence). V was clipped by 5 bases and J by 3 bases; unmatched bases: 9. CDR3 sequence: CASSTTRTGSGNTIYF. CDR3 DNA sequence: TGTGCCAGCAGCACCACCAGGACAGGGAGTGGAAACACCATATATTTT.

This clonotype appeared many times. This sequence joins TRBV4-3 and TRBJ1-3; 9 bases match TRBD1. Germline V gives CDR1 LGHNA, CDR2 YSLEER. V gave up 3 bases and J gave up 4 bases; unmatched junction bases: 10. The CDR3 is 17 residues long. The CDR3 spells CASSQQQGAQTGNTIYF. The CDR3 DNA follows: TGCGCCAGCAGCCAGCAACAGGGGGCGCAGACCGGAAACACCATATATTTT.